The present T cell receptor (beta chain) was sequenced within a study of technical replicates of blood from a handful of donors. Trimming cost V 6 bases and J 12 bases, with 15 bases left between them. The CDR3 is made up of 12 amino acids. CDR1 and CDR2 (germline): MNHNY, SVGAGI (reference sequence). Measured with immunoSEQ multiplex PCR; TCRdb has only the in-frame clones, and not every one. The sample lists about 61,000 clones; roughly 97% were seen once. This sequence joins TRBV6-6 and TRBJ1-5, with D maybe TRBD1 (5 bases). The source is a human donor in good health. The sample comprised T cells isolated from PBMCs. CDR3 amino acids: CASRAGLGHQHF. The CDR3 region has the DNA TGTGCCAGCAGGGCGGGACTGGGTCACCAGCATTTT.